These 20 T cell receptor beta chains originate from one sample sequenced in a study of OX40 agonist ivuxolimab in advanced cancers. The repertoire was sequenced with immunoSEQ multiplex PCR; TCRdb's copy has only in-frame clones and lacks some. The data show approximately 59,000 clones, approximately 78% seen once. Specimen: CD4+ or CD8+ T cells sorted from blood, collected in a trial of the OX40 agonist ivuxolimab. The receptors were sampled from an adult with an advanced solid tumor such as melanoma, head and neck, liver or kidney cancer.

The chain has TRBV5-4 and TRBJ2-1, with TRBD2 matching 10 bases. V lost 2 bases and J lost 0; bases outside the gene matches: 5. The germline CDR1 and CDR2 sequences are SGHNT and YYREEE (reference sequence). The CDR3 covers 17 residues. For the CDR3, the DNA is TGTGCCAGCAGCTTCGGAGCGGGGGGGAGCTCCTACAATGAGCAGTTCTTC. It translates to CASSFGAGGSSYNEQFF.

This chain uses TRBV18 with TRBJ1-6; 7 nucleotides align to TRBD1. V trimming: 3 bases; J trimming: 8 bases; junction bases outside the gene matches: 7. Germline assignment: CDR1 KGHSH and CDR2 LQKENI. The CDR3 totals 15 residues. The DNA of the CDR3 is TGTGCCAGCTCACCCAAGGGGGCTCCGGATTCACCCCTCCACTTT. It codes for CASSPKGAPDSPLHF.

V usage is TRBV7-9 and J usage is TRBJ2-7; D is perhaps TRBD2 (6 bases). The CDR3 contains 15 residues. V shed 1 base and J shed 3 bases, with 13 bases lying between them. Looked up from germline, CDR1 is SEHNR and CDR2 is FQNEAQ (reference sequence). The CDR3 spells CASSLDLGGYYEQYF. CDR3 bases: TGTGCCAGCAGCTTAGATCTCGGGGGATACTACGAGCAGTACTTC.

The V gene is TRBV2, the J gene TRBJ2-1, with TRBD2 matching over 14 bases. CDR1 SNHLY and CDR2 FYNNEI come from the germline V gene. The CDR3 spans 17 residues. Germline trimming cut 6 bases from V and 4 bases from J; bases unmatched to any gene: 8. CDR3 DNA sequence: TGTGCCAGCAGAGCCGGACTAGCGGGGGGCCGGTACAATGAGCAGTTCTTC. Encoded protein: CASRAGLAGGRYNEQFF.

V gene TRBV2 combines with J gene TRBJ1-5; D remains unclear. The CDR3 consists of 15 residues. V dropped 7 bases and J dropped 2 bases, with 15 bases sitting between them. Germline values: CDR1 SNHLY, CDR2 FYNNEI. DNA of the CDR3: TGTGCCAGCACGGAGGGAGTCGGTGGCAATCAGCCCCAGCATTTT. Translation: CASTEGVGGNQPQHF.

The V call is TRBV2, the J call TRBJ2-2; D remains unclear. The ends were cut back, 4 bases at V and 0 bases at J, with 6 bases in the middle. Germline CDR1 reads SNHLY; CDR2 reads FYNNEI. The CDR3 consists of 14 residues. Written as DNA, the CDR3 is TGTGCCAGCAGTGTACCGACGAACACCGGGGAGCTGTTTTTT. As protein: CASSVPTNTGELFF.

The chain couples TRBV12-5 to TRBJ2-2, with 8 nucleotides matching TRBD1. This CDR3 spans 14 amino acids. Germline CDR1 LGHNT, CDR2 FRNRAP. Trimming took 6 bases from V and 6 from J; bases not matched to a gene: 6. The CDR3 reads CASGKTGVSGELFF. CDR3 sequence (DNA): TGTGCTAGTGGCAAGACAGGGGTATCCGGGGAGCTGTTTTTT.

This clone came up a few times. This CDR3 reads CASSLVGVAEAFF. As DNA, the CDR3 is TGTGCCAGCAGCTTGGTAGGGGTAGCCGAAGCTTTCTTT. This chain joins TRBV5-6 and TRBJ1-1; D is perhaps TRBD1 (5 bases). The CDR3 runs to 13 residues. The V end lost 0 bases, the J end lost 8 bases, and 11 bases lay between the germline ends. In germline, CDR1 is SGHDT, CDR2 YYEEEE.

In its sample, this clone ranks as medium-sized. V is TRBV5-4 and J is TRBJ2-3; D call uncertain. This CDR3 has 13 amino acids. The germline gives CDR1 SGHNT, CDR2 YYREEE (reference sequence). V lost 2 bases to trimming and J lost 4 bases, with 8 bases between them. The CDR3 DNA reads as TGTGCCAGCAGCTTCCCCGGTCCAGATACGCAGTATTTT. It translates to CASSFPGPDTQYF.

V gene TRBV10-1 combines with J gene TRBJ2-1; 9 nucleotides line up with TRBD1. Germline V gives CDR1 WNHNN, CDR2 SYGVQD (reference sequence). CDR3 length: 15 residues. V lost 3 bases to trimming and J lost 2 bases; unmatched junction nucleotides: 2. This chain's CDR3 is CASSDGTGTYNEQFF. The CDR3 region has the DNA TGCGCCAGCAGTGATGGGACAGGGACCTACAATGAGCAGTTCTTC.

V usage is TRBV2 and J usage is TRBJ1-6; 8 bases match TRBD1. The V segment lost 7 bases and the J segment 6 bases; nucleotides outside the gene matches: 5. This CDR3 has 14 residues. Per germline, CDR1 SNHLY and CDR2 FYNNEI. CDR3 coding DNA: TGTGCCAGCAAGGACAGGGAGGGTAATTCACCCCTCCACTTT. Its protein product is CASKDREGNSPLHF.

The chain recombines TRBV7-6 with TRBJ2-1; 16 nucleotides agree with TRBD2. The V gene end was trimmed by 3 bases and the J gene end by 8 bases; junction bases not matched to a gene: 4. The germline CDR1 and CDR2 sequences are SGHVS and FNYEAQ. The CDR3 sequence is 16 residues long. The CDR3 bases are TGTGCCAGCAGCTTGGGACTAGCGGGGGGGCAGGATGAGCAGTTCTTC. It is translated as CASSLGLAGGQDEQFF. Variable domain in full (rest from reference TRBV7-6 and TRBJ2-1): GAGVSQSPRYKVTKRGQDVALRCDPISGHVSLYWYRQALGQGPEFLTYFNYEAQQDKSGLPNDRFSAERPEGSISTLTIQRTEQRDSAMYRCASSLGLAGGQDEQFFGPGTRLTVL.

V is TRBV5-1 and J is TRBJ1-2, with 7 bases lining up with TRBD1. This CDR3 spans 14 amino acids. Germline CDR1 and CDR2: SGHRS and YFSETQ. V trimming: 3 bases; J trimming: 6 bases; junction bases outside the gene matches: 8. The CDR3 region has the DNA TGCGCCAGCAGCTCCTCAGGGGGAATAAATGGCTACACCTTC. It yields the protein CASSSSGGINGYTF.

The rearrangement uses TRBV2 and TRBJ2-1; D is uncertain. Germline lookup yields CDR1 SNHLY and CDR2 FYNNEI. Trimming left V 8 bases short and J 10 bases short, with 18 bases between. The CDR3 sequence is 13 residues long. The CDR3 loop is CASLSELGTEQFF. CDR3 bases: TGTGCCAGCTTGTCCGAATTGGGTACCGAGCAGTTCTTC.

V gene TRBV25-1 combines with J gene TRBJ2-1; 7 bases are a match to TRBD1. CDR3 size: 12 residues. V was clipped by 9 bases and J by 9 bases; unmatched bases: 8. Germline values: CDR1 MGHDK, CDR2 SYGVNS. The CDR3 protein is CASNRGSGEQFF. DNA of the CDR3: TGTGCCAGTAACAGGGGTTCGGGTGAGCAGTTCTTC.

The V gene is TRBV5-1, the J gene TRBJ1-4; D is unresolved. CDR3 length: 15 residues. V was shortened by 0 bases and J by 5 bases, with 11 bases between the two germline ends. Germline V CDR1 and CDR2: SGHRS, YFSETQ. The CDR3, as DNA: TGCGCCAGCAGCTTGGTGAGGGAGGAGAATGAAAAACTGTTTTTT. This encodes CASSLVREENEKLFF.

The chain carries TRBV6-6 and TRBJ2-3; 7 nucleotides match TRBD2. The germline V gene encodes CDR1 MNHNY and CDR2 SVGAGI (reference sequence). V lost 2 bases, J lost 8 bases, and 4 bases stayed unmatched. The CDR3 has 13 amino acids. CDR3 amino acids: CASSYGGEGTQYF. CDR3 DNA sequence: TGTGCCAGCAGTTACGGGGGGGAAGGTACGCAGTATTTT.

The DNA of the CDR3 is TGCGCCAGCAGCCAAGCTCTCGACAGGGGGCTTAACTATGGCTACACCTTC. Protein product: CASSQALDRGLNYGYTF. This rearrangement joins TRBV4-1 to TRBJ1-2, with 10 nucleotides matching TRBD1. This CDR3 has 17 amino acids. V lost 1 base to trimming and J lost 1 base; unmatched junction nucleotides: 6. Germline V lookup: CDR1 MGHRA, CDR2 YSYEKL.

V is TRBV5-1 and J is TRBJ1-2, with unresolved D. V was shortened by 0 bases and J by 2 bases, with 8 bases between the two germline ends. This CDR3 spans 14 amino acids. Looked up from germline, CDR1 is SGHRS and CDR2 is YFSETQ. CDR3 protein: CASSLAPPNYGYTF. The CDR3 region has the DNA TGCGCCAGCAGCTTGGCCCCTCCAAACTATGGCTACACCTTC. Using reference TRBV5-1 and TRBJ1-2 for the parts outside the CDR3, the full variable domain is KAGVTQTPRYLIKTRGQQVTLSCSPISGHRSVSWYQQTPGQGLQFLFEYFSETQRNKGNFPGRFSGRQFSNSRSEMNVSTLELGDSALYLCASSLAPPNYGYTFGSGTRLTVV.

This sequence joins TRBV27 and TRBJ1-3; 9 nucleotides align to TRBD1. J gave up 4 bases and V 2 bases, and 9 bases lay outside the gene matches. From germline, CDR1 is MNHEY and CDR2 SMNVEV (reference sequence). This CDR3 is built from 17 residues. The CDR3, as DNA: TGTGCCAGCAGTTTAATCGGGGGGACAGGGTACGGAAACACCATATATTTT. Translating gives CASSLIGGTGYGNTIYF.